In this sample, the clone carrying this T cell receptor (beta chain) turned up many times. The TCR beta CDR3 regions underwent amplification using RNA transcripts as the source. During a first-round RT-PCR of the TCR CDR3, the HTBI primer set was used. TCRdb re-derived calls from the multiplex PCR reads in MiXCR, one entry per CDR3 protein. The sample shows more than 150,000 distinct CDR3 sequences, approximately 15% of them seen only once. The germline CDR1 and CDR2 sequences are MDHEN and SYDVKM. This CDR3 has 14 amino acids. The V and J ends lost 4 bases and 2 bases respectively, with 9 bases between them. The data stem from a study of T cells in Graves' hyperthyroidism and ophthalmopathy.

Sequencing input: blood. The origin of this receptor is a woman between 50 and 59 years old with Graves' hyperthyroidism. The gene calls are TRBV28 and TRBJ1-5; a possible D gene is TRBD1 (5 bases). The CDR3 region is CASSSGEGNQPQHF. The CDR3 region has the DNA TGTGCCAGCAGTTCGGGGGAGGGCAATCAGCCCCAGCATTTT.